This TCR beta chain originates from a study of T cell responses to AZD1222 COVID-19 vaccine. Data came from immunoSEQ multiplex PCR; TCRdb stores just in-frame clones and leaves some out. The sample lists 87,000 or so clones, around 87% occurring once. The CDR3 is made up of 15 amino acids. Germline CDR1 and CDR2: LGHNA and YSLEER. The trim removed 1 base at V and 4 bases at J, leaving 3 bases unmatched. The material was peripheral blood, obtained on day 0 of AZD1222 vaccination. This TCR was sampled from an adult in good health. The V call is TRBV4-3, the J call TRBJ1-3, with 8 bases lining up with TRBD1. The CDR3 sequence is CASSQARDRGNTIYF. CDR3 in DNA: TGCGCCAGCAGCCAAGCCCGGGACAGGGGAAACACCATATATTTT.